The entry that follows covers one T cell receptor beta chain sequence. This entry comes from a study of cytomegalovirus exposure and HLA in healthy donors. The ends were cut back, 2 bases at V and 7 bases at J, with 14 bases in the middle. Germline V CDR1 and CDR2: MDHEN, SYDVKM. The CDR3 contains 14 residues. The PCR contained 60 Vbeta and 13 Jbeta primers. Libraries were prepared by immunoSEQ multiplex PCR; TCRdb keeps only in-frame clonotypes and omits some of them. The repertoire holds over 150,000 clones, with around 84% as singletons. J is TRBJ2-5 and V is TRBV28; D might be TRBD2 (7 bases). The sequenced sample consisted of PBMCs. The receptor comes from a woman in her thirties or forties in good health and CMV-seropositive. DNA of the CDR3: TGTGCCAGCAGTTTACGGGGGGCCGCCGGGACCCAGTACTTC. It translates to CASSLRGAAGTQYF. The whole variable domain, filled in from reference TRBV28 and TRBJ2-5, reads DVKVTQSSRYLVKRTGEKVFLECVQDMDHENMFWYRQDPGLGLRLIYFSYDVKMKEKGDIPEGYSVSREKKERFSLILESASTNQTSMYLCASSLRGAAGTQYFGPGTRLLVL.